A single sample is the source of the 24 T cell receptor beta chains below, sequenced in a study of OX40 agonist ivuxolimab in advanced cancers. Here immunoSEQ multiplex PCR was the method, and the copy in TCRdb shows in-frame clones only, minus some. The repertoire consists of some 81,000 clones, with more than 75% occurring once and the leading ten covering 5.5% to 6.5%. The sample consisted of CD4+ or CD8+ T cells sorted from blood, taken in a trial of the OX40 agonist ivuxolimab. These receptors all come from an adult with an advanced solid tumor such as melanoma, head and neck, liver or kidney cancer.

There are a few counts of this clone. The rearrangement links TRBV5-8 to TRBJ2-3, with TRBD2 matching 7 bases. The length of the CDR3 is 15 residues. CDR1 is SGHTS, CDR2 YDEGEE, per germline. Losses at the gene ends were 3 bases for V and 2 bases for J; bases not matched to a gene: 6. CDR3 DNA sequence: TGTGCCAGCAGCTCATCTAGCGGTTTCACAGATACGCAGTATTTT. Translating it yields CASSSSSGFTDTQYF. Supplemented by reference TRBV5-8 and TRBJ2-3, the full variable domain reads EAGVTQSPTHLIKTRGQQATLRCSPISGHTSVYWYQQALGLGLQFLLWYDEGEERNRGNFPPRFSGRQFPNYSSELNVNALELEDSALYLCASSSSSGFTDTQYFGPGTRLTVL.

As DNA, the CDR3 is TGTGCCAGCAGCAAGGAGGCCAGAATCTCTGGAAACACCATATATTTT. Amino acids: CASSKEARISGNTIYF. The chain joins TRBV7-9 to TRBJ1-3; D is uncertain. The ends were cut back, 5 bases at V and 0 bases at J, with 14 bases in the middle. CDR3 length: 16 amino acids. CDR1 and CDR2 from the germline V gene are SEHNR and FQNEAQ (reference sequence). Full variable domain (outside the CDR3, taken from reference TRBV7-9 and TRBJ1-3): DTGVSQNPRHKITKRGQNVTFRCDPISEHNRLYWYRQTLGQGPEFLTYFQNEAQLEKSRLLSDRFSAERPKGSFSTLEIQRTEQGDSAMYLCASSKEARISGNTIYFGEGSWLTVV.

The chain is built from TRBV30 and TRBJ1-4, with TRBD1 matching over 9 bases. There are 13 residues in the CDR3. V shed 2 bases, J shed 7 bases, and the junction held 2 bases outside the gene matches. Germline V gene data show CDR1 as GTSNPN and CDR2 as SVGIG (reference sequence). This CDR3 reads CAWSRDRAEKLFF. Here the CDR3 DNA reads TGTGCCTGGAGTCGGGACAGGGCTGAAAAACTGTTTTTT.

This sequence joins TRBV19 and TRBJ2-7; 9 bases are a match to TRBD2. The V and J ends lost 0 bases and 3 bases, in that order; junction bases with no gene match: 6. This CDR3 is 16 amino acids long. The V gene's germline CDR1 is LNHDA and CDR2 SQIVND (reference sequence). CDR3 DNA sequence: TGTGCCAGTAGTATAGATCGACCAGCGGGGGGCTACGAGCAGTACTTC. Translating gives CASSIDRPAGGYEQYF.

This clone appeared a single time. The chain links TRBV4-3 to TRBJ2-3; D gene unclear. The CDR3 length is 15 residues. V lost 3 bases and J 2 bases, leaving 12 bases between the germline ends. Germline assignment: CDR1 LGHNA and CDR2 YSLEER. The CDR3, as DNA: TGCGCCAGCAGCCATAGCTATGTAGCCACAGATACGCAGTATTTT. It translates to CASSHSYVATDTQYF.

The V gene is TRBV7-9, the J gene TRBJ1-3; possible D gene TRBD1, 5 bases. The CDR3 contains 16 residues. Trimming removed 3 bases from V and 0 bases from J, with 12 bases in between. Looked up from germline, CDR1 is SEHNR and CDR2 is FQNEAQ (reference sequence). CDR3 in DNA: TGTGCCAGCAGCTTCCTAGACAGTTACTCTGGAAACACCATATATTTT. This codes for CASSFLDSYSGNTIYF.

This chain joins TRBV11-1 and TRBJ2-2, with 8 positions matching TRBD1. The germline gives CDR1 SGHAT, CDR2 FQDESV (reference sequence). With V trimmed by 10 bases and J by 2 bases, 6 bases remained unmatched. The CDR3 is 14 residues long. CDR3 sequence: CATRTGRNTGELFF. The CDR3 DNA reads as TGTGCCACTAGGACAGGGCGCAACACCGGGGAGCTGTTTTTT. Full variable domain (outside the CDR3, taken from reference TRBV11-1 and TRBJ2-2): EAEVAQSPRYKITEKSQAVAFWCDPISGHATLYWYRQILGQGPELLVQFQDESVVDDSQLPKDRFSAERLKGVDSTLKIQPAELGDSAMYLCATRTGRNTGELFFGEGSRLTVL.

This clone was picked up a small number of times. CDR3 residues: CATAQGQETQYF. In DNA, the CDR3 is TGTGCCACAGCCCAGGGCCAAGAGACCCAGTACTTC. The chain couples TRBV18 to TRBJ2-5, with D tentatively TRBD1 (5 bases). Trimming took off 10 bases at V and 1 base at J, with 10 bases between the two ends. The CDR3 is 12 amino acids. CDR1 is KGHSH, CDR2 LQKENI, per germline.

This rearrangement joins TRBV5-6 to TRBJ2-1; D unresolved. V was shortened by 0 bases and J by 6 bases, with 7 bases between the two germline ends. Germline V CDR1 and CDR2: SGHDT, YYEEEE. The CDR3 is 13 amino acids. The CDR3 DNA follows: TGTGCCAGCAGCTTGGTCACGGGCAATGAGCAGTTCTTC. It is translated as CASSLVTGNEQFF.

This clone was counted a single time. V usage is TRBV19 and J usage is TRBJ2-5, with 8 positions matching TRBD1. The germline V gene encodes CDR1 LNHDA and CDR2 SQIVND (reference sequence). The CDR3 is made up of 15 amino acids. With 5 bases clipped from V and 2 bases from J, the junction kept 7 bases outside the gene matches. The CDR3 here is CASSEGQDWQETQYF. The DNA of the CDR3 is TGTGCCAGTAGTGAGGGACAGGACTGGCAAGAGACCCAGTACTTC.

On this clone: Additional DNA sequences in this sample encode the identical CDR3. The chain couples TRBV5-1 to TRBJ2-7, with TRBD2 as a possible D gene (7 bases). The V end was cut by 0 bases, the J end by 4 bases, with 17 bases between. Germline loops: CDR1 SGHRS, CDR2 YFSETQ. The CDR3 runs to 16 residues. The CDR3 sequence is CASSLGGGRGTYEQYF. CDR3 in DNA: TGCGCCAGCAGCTTGGGGGGGGGCAGGGGAACTTACGAGCAGTACTTC.

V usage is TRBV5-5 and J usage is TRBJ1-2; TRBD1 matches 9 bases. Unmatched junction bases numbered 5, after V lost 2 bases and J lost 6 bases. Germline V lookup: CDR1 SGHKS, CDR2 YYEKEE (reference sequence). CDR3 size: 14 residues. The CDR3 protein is CASSFGTGPNGYTF. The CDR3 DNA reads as TGTGCCAGCAGCTTTGGGACAGGGCCCAATGGCTACACCTTC.

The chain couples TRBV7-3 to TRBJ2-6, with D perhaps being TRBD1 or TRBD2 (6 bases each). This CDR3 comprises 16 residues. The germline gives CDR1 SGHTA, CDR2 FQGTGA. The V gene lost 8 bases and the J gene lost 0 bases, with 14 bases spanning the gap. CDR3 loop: CASDRGARSGANVLTF. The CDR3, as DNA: TGTGCCAGCGATAGGGGGGCCCGCTCTGGGGCCAACGTCCTGACTTTC.

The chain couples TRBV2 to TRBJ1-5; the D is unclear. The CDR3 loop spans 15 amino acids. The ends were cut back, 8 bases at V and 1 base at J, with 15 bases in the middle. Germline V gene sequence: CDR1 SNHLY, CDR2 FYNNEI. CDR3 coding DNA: TGTGCCAGCGACGCTTTGGGAACGAGCAATCAGCCCCAGCATTTT. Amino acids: CASDALGTSNQPQHF. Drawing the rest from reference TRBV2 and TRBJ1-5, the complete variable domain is EPEVTQTPSHQVTQMGQEVILRCVPISNHLYFYWYRQILGQKVEFLVSFYNNEISEKSEIFDDQFSVERPDGSNFTLKIRSTKLEDSAMYFCASDALGTSNQPQHFGDGTRLSIL.

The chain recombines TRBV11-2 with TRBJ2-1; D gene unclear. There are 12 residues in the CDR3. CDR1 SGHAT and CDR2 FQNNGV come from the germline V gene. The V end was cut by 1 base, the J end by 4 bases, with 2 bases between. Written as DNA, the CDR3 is TGTGCCAGCAGCTTAGGGTACAATGAGCAGTTCTTC. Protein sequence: CASSLGYNEQFF.

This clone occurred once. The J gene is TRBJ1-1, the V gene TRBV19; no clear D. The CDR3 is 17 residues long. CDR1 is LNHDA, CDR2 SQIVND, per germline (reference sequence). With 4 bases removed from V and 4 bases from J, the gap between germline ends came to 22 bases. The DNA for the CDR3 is TGTGCCAGTAGTACCCTTATCCGCGATGGGTTTGGCACTGAAGCTTTCTTT. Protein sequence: CASSTLIRDGFGTEAFF.

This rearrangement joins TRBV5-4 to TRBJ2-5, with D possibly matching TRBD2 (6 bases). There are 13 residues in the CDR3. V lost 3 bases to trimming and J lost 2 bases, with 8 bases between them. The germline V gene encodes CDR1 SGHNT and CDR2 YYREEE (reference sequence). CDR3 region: CASSSTSQETQYF. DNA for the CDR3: TGTGCCAGCAGCTCGACTAGTCAAGAGACCCAGTACTTC.

The CDR3 loop reads CASSLSDGYEQYF. The DNA of the CDR3 is TGTGCCAGCAGTCTCTCGGACGGCTACGAGCAGTACTTC. The V and J genes are TRBV2 and TRBJ2-7; D uncertain. Between the trimmed V and J ends, which lost 5 bases and 3 bases, there was a span of 11 bases. The V gene's germline CDR1 is SNHLY and CDR2 FYNNEI. The CDR3 has 13 residues.

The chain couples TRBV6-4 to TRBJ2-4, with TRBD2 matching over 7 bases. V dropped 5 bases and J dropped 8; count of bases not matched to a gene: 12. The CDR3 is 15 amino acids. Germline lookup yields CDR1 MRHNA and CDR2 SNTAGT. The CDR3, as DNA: TGTGCCAGCAGTCAGGAGGTGGGGCGGGAGTACATTCAGTACTTC. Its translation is CASSQEVGREYIQYF.

CDR3 bases: TGTGCCAGCAGTCAAGATGACCCGGGGACAGTCTACGAGCAGTACTTC. Translation gives CASSQDDPGTVYEQYF. V and J are TRBV2 and TRBJ2-7, with 7 bases identical to TRBD1. The CDR3 consists of 16 residues. Germline trimming cut 5 bases from V and 3 bases from J; bases unmatched to any gene: 13. Per germline, CDR1 SNHLY and CDR2 FYNNEI.

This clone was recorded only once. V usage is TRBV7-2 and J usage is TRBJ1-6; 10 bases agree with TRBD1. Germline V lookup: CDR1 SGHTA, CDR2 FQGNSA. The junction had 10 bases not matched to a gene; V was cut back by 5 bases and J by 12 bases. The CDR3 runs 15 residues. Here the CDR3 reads CASSLIGQGGGPLHF. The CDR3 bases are TGTGCCAGCAGCCTAATCGGACAGGGGGGAGGACCCCTCCACTTT. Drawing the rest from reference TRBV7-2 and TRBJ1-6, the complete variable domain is GAGVSQSPSNKVTEKGKDVELRCDPISGHTALYWYRQSLGQGLEFLIYFQGNSAPDKSGLPSDRFSAERTGGSVSTLTIQRTQQEDSAVYLCASSLIGQGGGPLHFGNGTRLTVT.

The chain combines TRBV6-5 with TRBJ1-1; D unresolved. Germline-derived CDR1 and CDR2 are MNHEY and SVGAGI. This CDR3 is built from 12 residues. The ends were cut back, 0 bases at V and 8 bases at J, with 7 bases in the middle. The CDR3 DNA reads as TGTGCCAGCAGTTACTCGGCTGGGGAAGCTTTCTTT. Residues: CASSYSAGEAFF.

CDR3 nucleotide sequence: TGTGCCAGCTCACCACCGACGGGAACAGATACGCAGTATTTT. As protein: CASSPPTGTDTQYF. J is TRBJ2-3 and V is TRBV18; possibly TRBD2 for D (5 bases). This CDR3 spans 14 amino acids. Looked up from germline, CDR1 is KGHSH and CDR2 is LQKENI. Trimming removed 0 bases at V and 3 bases at J, with 7 bases between.

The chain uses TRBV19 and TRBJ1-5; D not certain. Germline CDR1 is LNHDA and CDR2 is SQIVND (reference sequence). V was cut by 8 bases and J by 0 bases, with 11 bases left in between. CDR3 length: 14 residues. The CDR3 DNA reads TGTGCCAGTCCCCGGGTTTATAGCAATCAGCCCCAGCATTTT. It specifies CASPRVYSNQPQHF.